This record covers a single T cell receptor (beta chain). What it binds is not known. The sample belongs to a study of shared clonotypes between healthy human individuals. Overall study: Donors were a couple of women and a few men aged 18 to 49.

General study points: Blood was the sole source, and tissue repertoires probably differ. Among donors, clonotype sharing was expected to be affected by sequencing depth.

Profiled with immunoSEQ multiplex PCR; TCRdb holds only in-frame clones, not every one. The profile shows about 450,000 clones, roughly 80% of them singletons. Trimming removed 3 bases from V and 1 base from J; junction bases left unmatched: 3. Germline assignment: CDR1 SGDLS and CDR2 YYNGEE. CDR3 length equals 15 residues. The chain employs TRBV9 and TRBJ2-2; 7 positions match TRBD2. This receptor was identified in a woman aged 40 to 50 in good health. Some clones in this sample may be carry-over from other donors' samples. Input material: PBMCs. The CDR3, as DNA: TGTGCCAGCAGCGAGTCGGGAGGGAACACCGGGGAGCTGTTTTTT. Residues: CASSESGGNTGELFF.